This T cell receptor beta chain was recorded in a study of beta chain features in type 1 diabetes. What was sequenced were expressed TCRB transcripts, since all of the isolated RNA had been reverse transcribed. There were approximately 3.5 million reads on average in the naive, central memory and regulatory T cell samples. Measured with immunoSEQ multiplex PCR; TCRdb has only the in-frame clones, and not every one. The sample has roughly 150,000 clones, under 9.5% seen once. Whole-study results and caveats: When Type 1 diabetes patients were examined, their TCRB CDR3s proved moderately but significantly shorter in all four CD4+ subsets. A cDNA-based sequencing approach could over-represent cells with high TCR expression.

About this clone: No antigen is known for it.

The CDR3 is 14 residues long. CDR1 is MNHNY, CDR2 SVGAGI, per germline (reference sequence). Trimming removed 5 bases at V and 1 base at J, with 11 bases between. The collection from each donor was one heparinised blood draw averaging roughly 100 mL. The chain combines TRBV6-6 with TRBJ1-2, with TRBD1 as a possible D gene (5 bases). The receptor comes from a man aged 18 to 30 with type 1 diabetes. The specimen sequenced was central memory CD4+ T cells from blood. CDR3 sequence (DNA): TGTGCCAGCAGTCCAGGGAATAATAACTATGGCTACACCTTC. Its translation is CASSPGNNNYGYTF.